Included here is one TCR beta chain sequence, with context. The authors' processing: Counts of nucleated cells, estimated from reference gene primer amplification, were obtained. Generated by immunoSEQ multiplex PCR, the TCRdb table keeps only in-frame clones and is missing some. The V and J calls and the clone size are those of that table, but D and trimming were determined from the DNA. Counted here are 150,000 to 200,000 clones, 86% occurring once; the ten biggest clones make up around 7%. The data were obtained in a study of blood T cell repertoires in COVID-19. Study-level background: COVID-19 samples from acute and convalescent phases originated in the United States, Italy and Spain. PBMCs, B-cell-depleted T cells, or T cells were the source of the cDNA or gDNA that made up the material.

Losses at the gene ends were 6 bases for V and 6 bases for J; bases not matched to a gene: 4. This CDR3 comprises 15 residues. Germline V gives CDR1 MNHEY, CDR2 SVGAGI. The sequencing input was peripheral blood. This rearrangement joins TRBV6-5 to TRBJ2-1; 14 bases are a match to TRBD2. The origin of this receptor is a man between 50 and 59 years old with active or convalescent COVID-19. CDR3 loop: CASRSGTSGSNEQFF. The CDR3 region has the DNA TGTGCCAGCAGAAGCGGGACTAGCGGGAGCAATGAGCAGTTCTTC.